These 4 T cell receptor beta chains share one sample of origin, sequenced in a study of CD4 T cells in relation to SARS-CoV-2 and coronaviruses. Produced via immunoSEQ multiplex PCR; TCRdb's table is partial and in-frame only. The table has approximately 40,000 clones, 77% seen once. These receptors lack a known antigen. The material sequenced was memory CD4+ T cells from PBMCs, cultured in vitro. The receptors shown here come from an adult with COVID-19.

This chain joins TRBV29-1 and TRBJ1-4; D possibly corresponds to TRBD1 (6 bases). The V gene's germline CDR1 is SQVTM and CDR2 ANQGSEA. Deletions cut 4 bases from V and 0 bases from J, with 12 bases between. The CDR3 contains 15 residues. The CDR3 DNA sequence: TGCAGCGTTGGACAGGATAGTTCAACTAATGAAAAACTGTTTTTT. Translated, it gives CSVGQDSSTNEKLFF.

V is TRBV2 and J is TRBJ2-4, with a weak D call TRBD1 (5 bases). Germline values: CDR1 SNHLY, CDR2 FYNNEI. The germline V and J ends were trimmed by 7 bases and 3 bases, with 16 bases remaining between them. The CDR3 is 15 residues long. The CDR3 region is CASTAGQGNKNIQYF. The CDR3 DNA sequence: TGTGCCAGCACGGCTGGGCAGGGCAACAAAAACATTCAGTACTTC.

V usage is TRBV27 and J usage is TRBJ2-7; D gene ambiguous. V lost 0 bases and J 0 bases, leaving 3 bases between the germline ends. The CDR3 extends over 13 amino acids. Germline CDR1 is MNHEY and CDR2 is SMNVEV (reference sequence). CDR3 sequence: CASSLSDSYEQYF. CDR3 nucleotide sequence: TGTGCCAGCAGTTTATCGGACTCCTACGAGCAGTACTTC.

J is TRBJ2-7 and V is TRBV18; perhaps TRBD1 as D (5 bases). In germline, CDR1 is KGHSH, CDR2 LQKENI. The CDR3 covers 17 residues. The V end was cut by 2 bases, the J end by 6 bases, with 23 bases between. CDR3 residues: CASSPFVRASMSVEQYF. Here the CDR3 DNA reads TGTGCCAGCTCACCATTCGTCAGGGCTTCGATGTCGGTCGAGCAGTACTTC.